This T cell receptor beta chain originates from a study of blood T cell repertoires in COVID-19. Study-level information: Sample material is recorded as cDNA or gDNA derived from T cells, B-cell-depleted T cells, or PBMCs.

How the authors handled the data: Reference gene primer amplification in the assay estimated nucleated cell counts. Sequenced by immunoSEQ multiplex PCR; TCRdb stores in-frame clones only, minus some. The D gene and trimming were derived from the DNA, and the V and J assignments and clone size from that table. The data hold 120,000 or so clones, with around four fifths observed a single time. Trimming pared 0 bases from V and 3 bases from J, leaving 9 bases between. The CDR3 extends over 14 amino acids. CDR1 is LGHDT and CDR2 is YNNKEL in the germline V gene (reference sequence). The origin of this receptor is a human donor in a cohort sampled during active COVID-19. The gene calls are TRBV3-1 (or the pseudogene TRBV3-2) and TRBJ2-7; D possibly corresponds to TRBD1 (6 bases). Sequencing was done on a sample of peripheral blood. CDR3 protein: CASSQDGGSYEQYF. The CDR3 coding sequence is TGTGCCAGCAGCCAAGATGGGGGCAGCTACGAGCAGTACTTC.